This T cell receptor (beta chain) was sequenced during a study of T cell repertoires in cytomegalovirus infection. As for the study in general: Recently identified HLA-C-restricted CMV epitopes and well-studied HLA-B-restricted CMV epitopes were used by the study. It was the public TCR beta signatures that indicated both CMV infection and matching HLA type. Study outcomes and limitations: Pooled public TCR beta family frequency picked out CMV carriers with the relevant HLA. In two of eight donors, the top clonotype was HLA-C-restricted CMV-specific.

From the reads, TCRdb called clonotypes with MiXCR, one entry per CDR3 protein. Among some 940,000 distinct CDR3 sequences listed, roughly 30% were seen once. The CDR3 runs 14 residues. Germline CDR1 MGHDK, CDR2 SYGVNS. Trimming removed 4 bases from V and 8 bases from J, with 14 bases in between. In the case of this clonotype: The antigen is unknown.

The chain couples TRBV25-1 to TRBJ1-4; TRBD1 might be the D (5 bases). The sequencing used cultured CD8+ T cells from PBMCs, collected from culture after CMV antigen stimulation. The TCR was taken from a human donor in good health (CMV status not recorded). Some clones in this sample may be carry-over from other donors' samples. CDR3: CASSGRDSGEKLFF. CDR3 nucleotides: TGTGCCAGCAGTGGGAGGGACTCTGGGGAAAAACTGTTTTTT. Based on the CDR3 plus reference TRBV25-1 and TRBJ1-4, the full variable domain is EADIYQTPRYLVIGTGKKITLECSQTMGHDKMYWYQQDPGMELHLIHYSYGVNSTEKGDLSSESTVSRIRTEHFPLTLESARPSHTSQYLCASSGRDSGEKLFFGSGTQLSVL.